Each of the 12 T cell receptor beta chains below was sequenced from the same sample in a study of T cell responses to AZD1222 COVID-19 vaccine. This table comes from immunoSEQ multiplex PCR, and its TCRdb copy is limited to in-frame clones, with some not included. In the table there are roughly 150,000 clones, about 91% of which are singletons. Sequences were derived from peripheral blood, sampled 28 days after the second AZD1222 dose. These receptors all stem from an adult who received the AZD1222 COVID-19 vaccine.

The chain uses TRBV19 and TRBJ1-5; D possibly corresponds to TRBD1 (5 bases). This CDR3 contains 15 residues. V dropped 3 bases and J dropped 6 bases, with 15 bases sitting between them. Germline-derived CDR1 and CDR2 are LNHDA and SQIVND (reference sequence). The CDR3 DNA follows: TGTGCCAGTAGTATTACCCCCAGGGTTGCTCAGCCCCAGCATTTT. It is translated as CASSITPRVAQPQHF.

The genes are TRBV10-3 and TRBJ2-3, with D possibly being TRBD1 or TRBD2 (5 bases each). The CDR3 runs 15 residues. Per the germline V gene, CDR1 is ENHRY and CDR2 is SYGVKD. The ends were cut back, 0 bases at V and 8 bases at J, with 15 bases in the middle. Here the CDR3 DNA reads TGTGCCATCAGTGAGTCGACGGGGCGTTTGATTACGCAGTATTTT. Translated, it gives CAISESTGRLITQYF.

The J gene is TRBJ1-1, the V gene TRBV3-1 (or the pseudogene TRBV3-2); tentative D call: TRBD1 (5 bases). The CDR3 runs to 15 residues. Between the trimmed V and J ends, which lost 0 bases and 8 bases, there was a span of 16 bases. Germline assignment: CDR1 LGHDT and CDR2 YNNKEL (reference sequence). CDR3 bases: TGTGCCAGCAGCCAAGATTACAGAGGGACCGGGGAAGCTTTCTTT. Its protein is CASSQDYRGTGEAFF.

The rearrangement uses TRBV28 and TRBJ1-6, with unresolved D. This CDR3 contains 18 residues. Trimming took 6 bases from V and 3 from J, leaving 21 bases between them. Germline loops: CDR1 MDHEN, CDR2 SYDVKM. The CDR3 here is CASRRPFDSTFYNSPLHF. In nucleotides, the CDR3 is TGTGCCAGCAGACGCCCCTTCGACTCAACGTTCTATAATTCACCCCTCCACTTT.

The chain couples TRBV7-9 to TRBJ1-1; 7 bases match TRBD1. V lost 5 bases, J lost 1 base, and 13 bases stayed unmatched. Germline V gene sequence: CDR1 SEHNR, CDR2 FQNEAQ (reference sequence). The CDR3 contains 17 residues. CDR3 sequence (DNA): TGTGCCAGCAGCCAATCAACAGGGGCAGGTCCGAACACTGAAGCTTTCTTT. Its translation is CASSQSTGAGPNTEAFF.

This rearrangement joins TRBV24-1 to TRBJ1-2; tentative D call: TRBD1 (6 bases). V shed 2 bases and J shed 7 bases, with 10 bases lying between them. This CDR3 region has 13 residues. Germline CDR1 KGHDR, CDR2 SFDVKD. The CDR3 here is CATSDSDRSGYTF. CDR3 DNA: TGTGCCACCAGTGATTCGGACAGATCTGGCTACACCTTC.

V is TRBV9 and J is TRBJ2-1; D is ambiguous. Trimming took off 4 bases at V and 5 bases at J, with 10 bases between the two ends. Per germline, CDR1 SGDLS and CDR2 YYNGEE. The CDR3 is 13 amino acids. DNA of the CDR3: TGTGCCAGCAGCTCCGACACCCACAATGAGCAGTTCTTC. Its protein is CASSSDTHNEQFF. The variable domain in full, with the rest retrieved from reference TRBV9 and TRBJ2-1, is DSGVTQTPKHLITATGQRVTLRCSPRSGDLSVYWYQQSLDQGLQFLIQYYNGEERAKGNILERFSAQQFPDLHSELNLSSLELGDSALYFCASSSDTHNEQFFGPGTRLTVL.

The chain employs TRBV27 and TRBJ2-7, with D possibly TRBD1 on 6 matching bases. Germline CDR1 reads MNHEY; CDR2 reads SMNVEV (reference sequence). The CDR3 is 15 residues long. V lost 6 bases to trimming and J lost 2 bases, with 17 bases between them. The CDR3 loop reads CASSNRASLAYEQYF. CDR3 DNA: TGTGCCAGCAGCAACAGGGCGTCCCTCGCCTACGAGCAGTACTTC.

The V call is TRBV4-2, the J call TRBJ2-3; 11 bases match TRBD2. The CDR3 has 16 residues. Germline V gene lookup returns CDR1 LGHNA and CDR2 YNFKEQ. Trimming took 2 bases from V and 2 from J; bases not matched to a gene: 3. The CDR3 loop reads CASSQLLAGDTDTQYF. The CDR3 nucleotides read TGTGCCAGCAGCCAATTACTAGCGGGGGACACAGATACGCAGTATTTT.

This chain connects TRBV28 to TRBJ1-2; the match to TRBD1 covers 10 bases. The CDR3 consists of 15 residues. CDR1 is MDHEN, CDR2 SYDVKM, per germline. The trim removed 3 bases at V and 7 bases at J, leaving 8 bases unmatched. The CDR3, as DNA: TGTGCCAGCAGTTTGTCCCGGGACAGGGGAGGTGGCTACACCTTC. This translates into CASSLSRDRGGGYTF.

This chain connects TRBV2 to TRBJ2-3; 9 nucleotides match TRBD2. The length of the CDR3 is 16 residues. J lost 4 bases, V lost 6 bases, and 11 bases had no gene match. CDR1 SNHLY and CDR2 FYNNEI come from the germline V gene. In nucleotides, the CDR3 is TGTGCCAGCAGAGGTCAGCGGGGGGCCTCCCCAGATACGCAGTATTTT. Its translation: CASRGQRGASPDTQYF.

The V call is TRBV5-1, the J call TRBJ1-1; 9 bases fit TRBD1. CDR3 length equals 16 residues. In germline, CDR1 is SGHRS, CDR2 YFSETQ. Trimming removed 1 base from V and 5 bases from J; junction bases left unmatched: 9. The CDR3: CASSLRDRATRTEAFF. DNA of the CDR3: TGCGCCAGCAGCTTGAGGGACAGGGCCACAAGGACTGAAGCTTTCTTT.